This T cell receptor beta chain derives from a study of shared clonotypes between healthy human individuals. As for the study in general: The donor pool was made up of two women and three men aged 18 to 49.

The protocol was immunoSEQ multiplex PCR, while the TCRdb copy is restricted to in-frame clones and leaves out a portion. The data contain 1.5 million to 2.5 million clones, roughly 94% of them singletons. Terminally differentiated effector memory CD45RA+ cells were excluded from the naive CD8 cells, which were CD45RO-negative and positively selected for CCR7. The germline V and J ends were trimmed by 1 base and 2 bases, with 6 bases remaining between them. Germline CDR1 SGHAT, CDR2 FQDESV (reference sequence). The CDR3 runs 13 residues. This clone was observed once. The sample contains more than one DNA sequence encoding this CDR3.

Specimen: naive CD8+ T cells sorted from blood. The sequence was collected from a man between 18 and 29 years old in good health. This rearrangement joins TRBV11-1 to TRBJ2-7; D not resolved. Here the CDR3 DNA reads TGTGCCAGCAGCTTAGGACCCACCTACGAGCAGTACTTC. Translated: CASSLGPTYEQYF.